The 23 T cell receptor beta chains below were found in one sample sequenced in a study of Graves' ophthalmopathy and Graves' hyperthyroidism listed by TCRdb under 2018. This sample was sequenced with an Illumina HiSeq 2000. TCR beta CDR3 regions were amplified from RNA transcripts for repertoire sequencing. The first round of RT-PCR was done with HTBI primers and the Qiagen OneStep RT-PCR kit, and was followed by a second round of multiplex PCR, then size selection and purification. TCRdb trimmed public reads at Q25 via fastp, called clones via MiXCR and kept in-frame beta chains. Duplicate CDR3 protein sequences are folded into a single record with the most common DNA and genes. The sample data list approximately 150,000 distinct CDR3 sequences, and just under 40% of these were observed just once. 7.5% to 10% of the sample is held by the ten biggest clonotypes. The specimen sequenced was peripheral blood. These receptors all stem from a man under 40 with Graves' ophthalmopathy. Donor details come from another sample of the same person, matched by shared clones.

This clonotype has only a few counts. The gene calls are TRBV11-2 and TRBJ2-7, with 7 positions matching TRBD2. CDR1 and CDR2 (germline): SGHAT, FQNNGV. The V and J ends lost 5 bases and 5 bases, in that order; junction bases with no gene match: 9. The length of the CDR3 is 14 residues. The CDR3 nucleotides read TGTGCCAGCAGCACGTGGGCAGGGAGGGACGAGCAGTACTTC. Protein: CASSTWAGRDEQYF.

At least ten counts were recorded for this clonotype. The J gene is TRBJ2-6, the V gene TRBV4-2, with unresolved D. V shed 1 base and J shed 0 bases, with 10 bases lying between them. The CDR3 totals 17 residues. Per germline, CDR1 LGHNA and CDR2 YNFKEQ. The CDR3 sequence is CASSQAGRRSGANVLTF. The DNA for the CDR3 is TGTGCCAGCAGCCAAGCCGGCAGGCGCTCTGGGGCCAACGTCCTGACTTTC.

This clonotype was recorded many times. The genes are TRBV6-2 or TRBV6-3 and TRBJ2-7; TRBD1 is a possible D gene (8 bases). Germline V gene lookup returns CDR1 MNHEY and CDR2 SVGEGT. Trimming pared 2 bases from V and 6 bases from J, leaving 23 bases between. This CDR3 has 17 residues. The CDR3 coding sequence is TGTGCCAGCAGTTACGCACAGGGGGGGAAACCGGGAAGCGAGCAGTACTTC. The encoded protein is CASSYAQGGKPGSEQYF.

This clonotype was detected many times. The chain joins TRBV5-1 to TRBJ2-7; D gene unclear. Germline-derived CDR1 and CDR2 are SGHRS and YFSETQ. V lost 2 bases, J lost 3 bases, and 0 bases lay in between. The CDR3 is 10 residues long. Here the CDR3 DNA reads TGCGCCAGCAGCTTCTACGAGCAGTACTTC. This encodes CASSFYEQYF. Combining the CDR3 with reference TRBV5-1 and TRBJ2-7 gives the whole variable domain KAGVTQTPRYLIKTRGQQVTLSCSPISGHRSVSWYQQTPGQGLQFLFEYFSETQRNKGNFPGRFSGRQFSNSRSEMNVSTLELGDSALYLCASSFYEQYFGPGTRLTVT.

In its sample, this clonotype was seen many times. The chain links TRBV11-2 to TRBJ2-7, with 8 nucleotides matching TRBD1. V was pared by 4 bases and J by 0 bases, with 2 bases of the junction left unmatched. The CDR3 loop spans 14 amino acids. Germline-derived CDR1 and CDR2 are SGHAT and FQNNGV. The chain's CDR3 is CASSYGTGSYEQYF. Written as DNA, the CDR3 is TGTGCCAGCAGCTACGGGACAGGCTCCTACGAGCAGTACTTC.

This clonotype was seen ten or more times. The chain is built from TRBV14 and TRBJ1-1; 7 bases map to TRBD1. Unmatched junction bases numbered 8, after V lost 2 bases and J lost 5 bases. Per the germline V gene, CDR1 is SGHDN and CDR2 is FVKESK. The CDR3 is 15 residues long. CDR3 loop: CASSQTGTVGTEAFF. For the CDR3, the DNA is TGTGCCAGCAGCCAAACTGGGACAGTAGGGACTGAAGCTTTCTTT.

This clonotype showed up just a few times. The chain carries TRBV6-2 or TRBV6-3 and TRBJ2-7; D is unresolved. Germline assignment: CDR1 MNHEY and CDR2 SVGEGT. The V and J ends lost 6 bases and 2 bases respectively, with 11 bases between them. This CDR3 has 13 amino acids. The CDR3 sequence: CASRTRSTYEQYF. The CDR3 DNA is TGTGCCAGCAGGACCCGATCGACCTACGAGCAGTACTTC.

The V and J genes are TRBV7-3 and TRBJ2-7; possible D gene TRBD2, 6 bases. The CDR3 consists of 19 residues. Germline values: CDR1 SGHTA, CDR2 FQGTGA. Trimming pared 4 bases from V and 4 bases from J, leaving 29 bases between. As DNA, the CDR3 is TGTGCCAGCAGCTCAAACACGGGACTTAGGATCGCCTCGAGATACGAGCAGTACTTC. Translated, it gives CASSSNTGLRIASRYEQYF.

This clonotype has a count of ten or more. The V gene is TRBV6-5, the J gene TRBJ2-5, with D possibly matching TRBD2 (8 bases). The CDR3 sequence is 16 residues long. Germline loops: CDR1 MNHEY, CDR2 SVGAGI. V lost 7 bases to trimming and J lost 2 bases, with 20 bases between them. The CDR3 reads CASTRGRLARQETQYF. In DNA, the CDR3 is TGTGCCAGCACTAGGGGGCGACTAGCGAGGCAAGAGACCCAGTACTTC.

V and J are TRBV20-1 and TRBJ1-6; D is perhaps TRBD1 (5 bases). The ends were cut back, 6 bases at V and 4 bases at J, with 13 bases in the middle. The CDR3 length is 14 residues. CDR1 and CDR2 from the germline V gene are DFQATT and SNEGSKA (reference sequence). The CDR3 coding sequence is TGCAGTGCACCGGGACTCCAGTATAATTCACCCCTCCACTTT. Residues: CSAPGLQYNSPLHF.

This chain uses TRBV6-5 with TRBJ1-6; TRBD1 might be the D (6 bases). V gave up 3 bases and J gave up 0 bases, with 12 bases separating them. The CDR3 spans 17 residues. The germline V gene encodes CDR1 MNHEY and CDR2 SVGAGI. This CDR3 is CASSYGGQSSYNSPLHF. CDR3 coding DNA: TGTGCCAGCAGTTATGGGGGGCAAAGCTCCTATAATTCACCCCTCCACTTT.

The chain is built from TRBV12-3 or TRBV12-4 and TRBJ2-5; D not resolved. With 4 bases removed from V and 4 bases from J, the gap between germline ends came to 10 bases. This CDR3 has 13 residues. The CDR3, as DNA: TGTGCCAGCAGTTCGAGTACTGGAGAGACCCAGTACTTC. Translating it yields CASSSSTGETQYF.

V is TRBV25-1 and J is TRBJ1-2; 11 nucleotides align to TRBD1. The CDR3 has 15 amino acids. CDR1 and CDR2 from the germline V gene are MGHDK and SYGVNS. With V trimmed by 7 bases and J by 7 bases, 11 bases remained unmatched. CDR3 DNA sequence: TGTGCCAGCACCCCGTCCGGACAGGGGGCCGGTGGCTACACCTTC. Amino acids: CASTPSGQGAGGYTF.

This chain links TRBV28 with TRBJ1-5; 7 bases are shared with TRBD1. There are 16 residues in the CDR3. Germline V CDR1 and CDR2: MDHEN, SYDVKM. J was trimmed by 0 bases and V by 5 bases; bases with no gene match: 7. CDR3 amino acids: CASSQRGRGSNQPQHF. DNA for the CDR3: TGTGCCAGCAGTCAAAGGGGGCGAGGTAGCAATCAGCCCCAGCATTTT.

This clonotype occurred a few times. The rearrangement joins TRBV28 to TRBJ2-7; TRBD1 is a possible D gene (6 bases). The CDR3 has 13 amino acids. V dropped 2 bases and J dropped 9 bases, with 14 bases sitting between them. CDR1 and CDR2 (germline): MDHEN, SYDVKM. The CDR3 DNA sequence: TGTGCCAGCAGTTTACGAGGACAGCAGGGGCAGTACTTC. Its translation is CASSLRGQQGQYF.

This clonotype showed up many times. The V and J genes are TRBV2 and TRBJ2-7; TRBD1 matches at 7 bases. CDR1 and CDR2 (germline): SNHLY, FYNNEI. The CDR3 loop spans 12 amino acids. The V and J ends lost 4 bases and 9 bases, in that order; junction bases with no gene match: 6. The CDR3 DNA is TGTGCCAGCAGTGTCCGAGGGGGCGGGCAGTACTTC. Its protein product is CASSVRGGGQYF.

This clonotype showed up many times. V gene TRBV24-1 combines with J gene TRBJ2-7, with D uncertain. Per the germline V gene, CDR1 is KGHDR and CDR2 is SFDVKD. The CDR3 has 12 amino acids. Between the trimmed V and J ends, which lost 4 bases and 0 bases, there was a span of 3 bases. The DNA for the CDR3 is TGTGCCACCAGTGACGACTCCTACGAGCAGTACTTC. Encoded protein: CATSDDSYEQYF.

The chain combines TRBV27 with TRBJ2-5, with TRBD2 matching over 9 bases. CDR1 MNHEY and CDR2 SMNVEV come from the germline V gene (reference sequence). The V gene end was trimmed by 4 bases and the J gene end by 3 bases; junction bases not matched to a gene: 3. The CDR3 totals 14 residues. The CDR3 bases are TGTGCCAGCAGTTCCATAGCGGGGGAAGAGACCCAGTACTTC. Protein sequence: CASSSIAGEETQYF.

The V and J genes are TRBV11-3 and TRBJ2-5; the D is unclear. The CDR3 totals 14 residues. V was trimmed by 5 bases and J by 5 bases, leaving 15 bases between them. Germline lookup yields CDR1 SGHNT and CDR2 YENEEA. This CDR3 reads CASSLLDDWETQYF. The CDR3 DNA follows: TGTGCCAGCAGCCTCTTGGATGACTGGGAGACCCAGTACTTC. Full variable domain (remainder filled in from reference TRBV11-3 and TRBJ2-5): EAGVVQSPRYKIIEKKQPVAFWCNPISGHNTLYWYLQNLGQGPELLIRYENEEAVDDSQLPKDRFSAERLKGVDSTLKIQPAELGDSAVYLCASSLLDDWETQYFGPGTRLLVL.

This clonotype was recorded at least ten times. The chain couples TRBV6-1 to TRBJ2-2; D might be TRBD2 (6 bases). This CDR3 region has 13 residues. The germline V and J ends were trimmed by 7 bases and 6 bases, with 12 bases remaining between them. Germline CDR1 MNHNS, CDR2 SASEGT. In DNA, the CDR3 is TGTGCCAGCATGGGACTTTCCCCCGGGGAGCTGTTTTTT. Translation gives CASMGLSPGELFF.

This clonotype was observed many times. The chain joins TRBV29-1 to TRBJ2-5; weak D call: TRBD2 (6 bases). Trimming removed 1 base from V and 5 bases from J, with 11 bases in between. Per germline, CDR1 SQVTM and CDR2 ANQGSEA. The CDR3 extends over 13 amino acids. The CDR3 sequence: CSVEVYRGETQYF. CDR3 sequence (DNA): TGCAGCGTTGAAGTCTACCGGGGGGAGACCCAGTACTTC.

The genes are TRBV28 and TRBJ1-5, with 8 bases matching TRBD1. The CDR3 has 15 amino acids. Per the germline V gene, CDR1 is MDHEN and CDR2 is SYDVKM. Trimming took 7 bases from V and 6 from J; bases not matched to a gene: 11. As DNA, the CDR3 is TGTGCCAGCAACGCCCGACAGGGGCCTCGTCAGCCCCAGCATTTT. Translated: CASNARQGPRQPQHF.

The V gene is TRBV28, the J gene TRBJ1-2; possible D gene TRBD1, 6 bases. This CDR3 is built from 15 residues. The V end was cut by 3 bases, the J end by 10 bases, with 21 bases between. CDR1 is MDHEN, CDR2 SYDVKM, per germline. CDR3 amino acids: CASSFPGGRNGLYTF. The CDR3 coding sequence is TGTGCCAGCAGTTTTCCCGGGGGCCGGAATGGGCTCTACACCTTC.